A single sample is the source of the 6 T cell receptor beta chains below, sequenced in a study of T cell repertoires in cytomegalovirus infection. TCRdb reprocessed the reads with MiXCR, giving one entry per CDR3 protein. Altogether more than 500,000 distinct CDR3 sequences are present, 15% to 20% being singletons, with the ten largest covering 20% to 30%. Input material: CD8+ T cells from PBMCs. Receptor source: a human donor in good health (CMV status not recorded). Some clones in this sample may be carry-over from other donors' samples.

This clonotype was recorded many times. The chain recombines TRBV7-3 with TRBJ2-1, with unresolved D. Germline V gene data show CDR1 as SGHTA and CDR2 as FQGTGA. V lost 4 bases to trimming and J lost 2 bases, with 15 bases between them. The CDR3 consists of 16 residues. The CDR3 bases are TGTGCCAGCAGCTCCAGAGGTACAGACGCCTACAATGAGCAGTTCTTC. It specifies CASSSRGTDAYNEQFF.

This clonotype was seen repeatedly, ten times or more. The chain carries TRBV7-9 and TRBJ1-1, with D possibly TRBD1 on 6 matching bases. The germline V gene has CDR1 SEHNR and CDR2 FQNEAQ (reference sequence). The V gene lost 2 bases and the J gene lost 1 base, with 11 bases spanning the gap. The CDR3 spans 15 residues. The DNA of the CDR3 is TGTGCCAGCAGCTTACCGGGGGCGGGGAACACTGAAGCTTTCTTT. Encoded protein: CASSLPGAGNTEAFF.

The sample holds many counts of this clonotype. J is TRBJ2-5 and V is TRBV7-9; maybe TRBD2 (6 bases). The V end was cut by 6 bases, the J end by 1 base, with 9 bases between. CDR1 is SEHNR, CDR2 FQNEAQ, per germline (reference sequence). The CDR3 totals 13 residues. CDR3 sequence (DNA): TGTGCCAGCAGACCCGGGGGCCAAGAGACCCAGTACTTC. It codes for CASRPGGQETQYF. The whole variable domain, remainder taken from reference TRBV7-9 and TRBJ2-5, is DTGVSQNPRHKITKRGQNVTFRCDPISEHNRLYWYRQTLGQGPEFLTYFQNEAQLEKSRLLSDRFSAERPKGSFSTLEIQRTEQGDSAMYLCASRPGGQETQYFGPGTRLLVL.

This clonotype was observed many times. V gene TRBV11-2 combines with J gene TRBJ2-7, with TRBD1 matching over 9 bases. Germline lookup yields CDR1 SGHAT and CDR2 FQNNGV. Trimming at V came to 5 bases and at J to 1 base, leaving 6 bases not matched to a gene. The CDR3 contains 15 residues. Here the CDR3 reads CASSEDRGPSYEQYF. The CDR3 DNA reads TGTGCCAGCAGCGAGGACAGGGGTCCATCCTACGAGCAGTACTTC.

This rearrangement joins TRBV5-1 to TRBJ2-5; TRBD2 matches 7 bases. With 4 bases clipped from V and 2 bases from J, the junction kept 8 bases outside the gene matches. Germline lookup yields CDR1 SGHRS and CDR2 YFSETQ. The CDR3 extends over 15 amino acids. CDR3 bases: TGCGCCAGCAGCCCACCAGCGGGGATTCAAGAGACCCAGTACTTC. Translated: CASSPPAGIQETQYF. The complete variable domain, with remaining parts taken from reference TRBV5-1 and TRBJ2-5, reads KAGVTQTPRYLIKTRGQQVTLSCSPISGHRSVSWYQQTPGQGLQFLFEYFSETQRNKGNFPGRFSGRQFSNSRSEMNVSTLELGDSALYLCASSPPAGIQETQYFGPGTRLLVL.

This clonotype was detected ten times or more. This chain joins TRBV29-1 and TRBJ2-4; D is ambiguous. CDR3 length equals 16 residues. Germline V lookup: CDR1 SQVTM, CDR2 ANQGSEA. Deletions cut 1 base from V and 4 bases from J, with 17 bases between. CDR3 sequence reads: CSVEVSSSARKNIQYF. In nucleotides, the CDR3 is TGCAGCGTTGAAGTCTCAAGTTCGGCAAGAAAAAACATTCAGTACTTC.